The 21 T cell receptor beta chains reported below all come from one sample, sequenced in a study of blood T cell repertoires in COVID-19. Here immunoSEQ multiplex PCR was the method, and the copy in TCRdb shows in-frame clones only, minus some. The sample carries 250,000 or so clones, 85% recorded once. Sequencing used peripheral blood. These receptors were obtained from a woman in her fifties or sixties with active or convalescent COVID-19.

This rearrangement joins TRBV6-2 or TRBV6-3 to TRBJ2-1; 8 positions match TRBD2. V shed 5 bases, J shed 7 bases, and the junction held 10 bases outside the gene matches. The length of the CDR3 is 15 residues. Per the germline V gene, CDR1 is MNHEY and CDR2 is SVGEGT. CDR3 sequence: CASSPGTSMPNEQFF. The DNA for the CDR3 is TGTGCCAGCAGTCCCGGGACTAGTATGCCAAATGAGCAGTTCTTC.

The J gene is TRBJ2-7, the V gene TRBV4-1, with 14 bases that match TRBD2. Per germline, CDR1 MGHRA and CDR2 YSYEKL. The CDR3 loop spans 18 amino acids. J lost 5 bases, V lost 0 bases, and 9 bases had no gene match. The CDR3 region is CASSQDRTSGGLTHEQYF. The CDR3 DNA reads as TGCGCCAGCAGCCAAGATCGGACTAGCGGGGGGCTTACGCACGAGCAGTACTTC.

This CDR3 reads CASSQGRGLYGYTF. The CDR3 DNA is TGTGCCAGCAGCCAAGGAAGGGGGCTCTATGGCTACACCTTC. V and J are TRBV4-2 and TRBJ1-2; 7 bases map to TRBD1. Germline lookup yields CDR1 LGHNA and CDR2 YNFKEQ. The CDR3 extends over 14 amino acids. V gave up 1 base and J gave up 4 bases; unmatched junction bases: 3.

In DNA form, the CDR3 reads TGTGCCAGCATCCGGGGGATGAACACTGAAGCTTTCTTT. Protein sequence: CASIRGMNTEAFF. V gene TRBV6-5 combines with J gene TRBJ1-1, with D possibly being TRBD1 (5 bases). V lost 7 bases to trimming and J lost 0 bases, with 9 bases between them. The V gene's germline CDR1 is MNHEY and CDR2 SVGAGI. The CDR3 is 13 amino acids.

The chain recombines TRBV2 with TRBJ2-5, with D possibly TRBD2 on 6 matching bases. Germline loops: CDR1 SNHLY, CDR2 FYNNEI. The V gene lost 10 bases and the J gene lost 2 bases, with 23 bases spanning the gap. There are 16 residues in the CDR3. CDR3 sequence reads: CATPPGDGRGQETQYF. In DNA form, the CDR3 reads TGTGCCACCCCACCGGGGGACGGACGGGGACAAGAGACCCAGTACTTC.

The rearrangement uses TRBV15 and TRBJ1-6; maybe TRBD1 (6 bases). Germline V gene lookup returns CDR1 LNHNV and CDR2 YYDKDF (reference sequence). CDR3 length equals 15 residues. Trimming took 4 bases from V and 7 from J, leaving 14 bases between them. DNA for the CDR3: TGTGCCACCAGCAACAACAGGGAGTTGAATTCACCCCTCCACTTT. Its protein product is CATSNNRELNSPLHF.

The rearrangement joins TRBV9 to TRBJ1-4; the D gene is possibly TRBD1 (5 bases). There are 17 residues in the CDR3. Trimming removed 2 bases at V and 5 bases at J, with 19 bases between. Germline values: CDR1 SGDLS, CDR2 YYNGEE. The CDR3 here is CASSVGLRIAGNEKLFF. CDR3 sequence (DNA): TGTGCCAGCAGCGTGGGACTGAGGATTGCAGGGAATGAAAAACTGTTTTTT.

The J gene is TRBJ2-1, the V gene TRBV9, with TRBD2 matching over 8 bases. V lost 4 bases to trimming and J lost 2 bases; unmatched junction nucleotides: 5. The CDR3 totals 15 residues. The germline V gene has CDR1 SGDLS and CDR2 YYNGEE. The CDR3 region has the DNA TGTGCCAGCAGCTGGACTAGCAACGCCTACAATGAGCAGTTCTTC. Its translation: CASSWTSNAYNEQFF.

This chain links TRBV2 with TRBJ2-5; 11 bases match TRBD2. Trimming removed 4 bases from V and 4 bases from J; junction bases left unmatched: 11. Germline values: CDR1 SNHLY, CDR2 FYNNEI. The CDR3 length is 17 residues. This chain's CDR3 is CASSGASGGSAPETQYF. CDR3 coding DNA: TGTGCCAGCAGTGGCGCTAGCGGGGGGTCTGCCCCAGAGACCCAGTACTTC.

The rearrangement links TRBV19 to TRBJ2-1; tentative D call: TRBD1 (5 bases). Germline CDR1 is LNHDA and CDR2 is SQIVND (reference sequence). The V and J ends lost 7 bases and 9 bases respectively, with 16 bases between them. This CDR3 is built from 13 residues. The CDR3: CASTPKWGIEQFF. CDR3 DNA: TGTGCCAGTACCCCAAAGTGGGGCATTGAGCAGTTCTTC.

The chain joins TRBV9 to TRBJ2-1; D call uncertain. This CDR3 is built from 15 residues. Trimming removed 7 bases from V and 0 bases from J, with 14 bases in between. Germline assignment: CDR1 SGDLS and CDR2 YYNGEE. The CDR3 nucleotides read TGTGCCAGCCAGAGAGGTTTGAGCTCCTACAATGAGCAGTTCTTC. It translates to CASQRGLSSYNEQFF.

This clone appeared a few times. The chain joins TRBV14 to TRBJ2-3; D call uncertain. V lost 0 bases to trimming and J lost 0 bases, with 10 bases between them. CDR1 SGHDN and CDR2 FVKESK come from the germline V gene. This CDR3 has 16 amino acids. The CDR3 DNA reads as TGTGCCAGCAGCCAAGATCTTGGCAGTAGCACAGATACGCAGTATTTT. It translates to CASSQDLGSSTDTQYF.

V and J are TRBV6-1 and TRBJ2-3; TRBD2 aligns across 9 bases. The germline gives CDR1 MNHNS, CDR2 SASEGT. The CDR3 totals 15 residues. Losses at the gene ends were 2 bases for V and 3 bases for J; bases not matched to a gene: 3. The CDR3 spells CASSESSGETDTQYF. The CDR3 coding sequence is TGTGCCAGCAGTGAATCTAGCGGGGAAACAGATACGCAGTATTTT.

This chain links TRBV28 with TRBJ2-3, with 10 bases aligning to TRBD2. The CDR3 consists of 16 residues. Germline V lookup: CDR1 MDHEN, CDR2 SYDVKM. V shed 2 bases and J 2 bases; nucleotides not matched to a gene: 4. The CDR3 coding sequence is TGTGCCAGCAGTTTAGTAGCGGGGGGATACACAGATACGCAGTATTTT. Its translation is CASSLVAGGYTDTQYF. Complete variable domain (other parts from reference TRBV28 and TRBJ2-3): DVKVTQSSRYLVKRTGEKVFLECVQDMDHENMFWYRQDPGLGLRLIYFSYDVKMKEKGDIPEGYSVSREKKERFSLILESASTNQTSMYLCASSLVAGGYTDTQYFGPGTRLTVL.

This clone is a singleton in its sample. This chain links TRBV7-8 with TRBJ2-7; 9 bases are a match to TRBD1. CDR1 SGHVS and CDR2 FQNEAQ come from the germline V gene. The length of the CDR3 is 15 residues. The ends lost 5 bases at V and 0 bases at J; junction bases unmatched: 5. The CDR3 spells CASSNYRGRSYEQYF. DNA of the CDR3: TGTGCCAGCAGCAATTACAGGGGGCGCTCCTACGAGCAGTACTTC.

The gene calls are TRBV6-5 and TRBJ1-2, with 7 bases fitting TRBD1. CDR3 length: 13 amino acids. The germline gives CDR1 MNHEY, CDR2 SVGAGI. Trimming cost V 7 bases and J 8 bases; bases outside gene matches: 10. In DNA form, the CDR3 reads TGTGCCAGCAACCTAGACAGGGCTAGGGGCTACACCTTC. It is translated as CASNLDRARGYTF.

The chain employs TRBV11-3 and TRBJ2-5, with 7 bases matching TRBD1. The CDR3 contains 17 residues. Per the germline V gene, CDR1 is SGHNT and CDR2 is YENEEA. The ends lost 0 bases at V and 5 bases at J; junction bases unmatched: 12. The CDR3, as DNA: TGTGCCAGCAGCTTAGAGGCGGACAGGCGAATTCTGGAGACCCAGTACTTC. Translated, it gives CASSLEADRRILETQYF. The full variable domain, with the rest looked up from reference TRBV11-3 and TRBJ2-5, is EAGVVQSPRYKIIEKKQPVAFWCNPISGHNTLYWYLQNLGQGPELLIRYENEEAVDDSQLPKDRFSAERLKGVDSTLKIQPAELGDSAVYLCASSLEADRRILETQYFGPGTRLLVL.

This clone showed up just a few times. V is TRBV29-1 and J is TRBJ2-7; TRBD2 is a possible D gene (6 bases). CDR3 length: 16 residues. Germline CDR1 SQVTM, CDR2 ANQGSEA. The V end was cut by 2 bases, the J end by 5 bases, with 22 bases between. For the CDR3, the DNA is TGCAGCGTTGAATCTTTCCGGGAGTCTGCCTCTAACGAGCAGTACTTC. This sequence encodes CSVESFRESASNEQYF.

V gene TRBV6-1 combines with J gene TRBJ1-5, with 9 positions matching TRBD1. The ends lost 3 bases at V and 3 bases at J; junction bases unmatched: 6. Germline V gives CDR1 MNHNS, CDR2 SASEGT. The CDR3 consists of 16 residues. The CDR3 sequence: CASSEDRGTFNQPQHF. Here the CDR3 DNA reads TGTGCCAGCAGTGAGGACAGGGGTACATTCAATCAGCCCCAGCATTTT.

The chain carries TRBV2 and TRBJ2-7; 8 nucleotides agree with TRBD1. CDR3 length: 12 residues. J lost 5 bases, V lost 6 bases, and 3 bases had no gene match. CDR1 and CDR2 from the germline V gene are SNHLY and FYNNEI. CDR3 nucleotides: TGTGCCAGCAGAGGACAGGGCCACGAGCAGTACGTC. Translation gives CASRGQGHEQYV.

This clone was seen only once. This chain joins TRBV7-3 and TRBJ1-1; no clear D gene. The germline gives CDR1 SGHTA, CDR2 FQGTGA. Deletions cut 0 bases from V and 0 bases from J, with 8 bases between. The CDR3 is 15 amino acids. The CDR3 sequence is CASSLTSTLNTEAFF. CDR3 DNA sequence: TGTGCCAGCAGCTTAACTAGCACTCTGAACACTGAAGCTTTCTTT.